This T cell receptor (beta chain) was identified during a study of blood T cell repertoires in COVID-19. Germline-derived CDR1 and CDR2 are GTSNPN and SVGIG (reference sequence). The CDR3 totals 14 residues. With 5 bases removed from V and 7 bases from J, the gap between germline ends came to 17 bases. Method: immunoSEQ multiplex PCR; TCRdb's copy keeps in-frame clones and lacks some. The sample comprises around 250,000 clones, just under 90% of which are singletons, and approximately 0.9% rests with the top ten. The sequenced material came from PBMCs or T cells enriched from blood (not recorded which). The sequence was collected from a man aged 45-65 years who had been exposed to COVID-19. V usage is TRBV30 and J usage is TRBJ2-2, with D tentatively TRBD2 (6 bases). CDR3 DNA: TGTGCCTGGCAAGTCGGGCCCGGGGGCGGGGAGCTGTTTTTT. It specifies CAWQVGPGGGELFF.